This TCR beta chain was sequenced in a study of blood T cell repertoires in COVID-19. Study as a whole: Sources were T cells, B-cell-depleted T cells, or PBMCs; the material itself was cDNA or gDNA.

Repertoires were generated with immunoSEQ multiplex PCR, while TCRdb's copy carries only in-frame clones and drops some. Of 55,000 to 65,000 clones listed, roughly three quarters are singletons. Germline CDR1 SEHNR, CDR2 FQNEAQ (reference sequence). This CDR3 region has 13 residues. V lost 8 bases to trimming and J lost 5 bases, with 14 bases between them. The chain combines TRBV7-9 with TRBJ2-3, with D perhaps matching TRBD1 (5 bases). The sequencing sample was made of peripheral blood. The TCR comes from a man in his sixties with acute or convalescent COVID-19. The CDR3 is CASYRWGIDTQYF. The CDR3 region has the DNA TGTGCCAGCTACAGGTGGGGTATAGATACGCAGTATTTT. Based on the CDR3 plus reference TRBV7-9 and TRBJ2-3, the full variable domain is DTGVSQNPRHKITKRGQNVTFRCDPISEHNRLYWYRQTLGQGPEFLTYFQNEAQLEKSRLLSDRFSAERPKGSFSTLEIQRTEQGDSAMYLCASYRWGIDTQYFGPGTRLTVL.